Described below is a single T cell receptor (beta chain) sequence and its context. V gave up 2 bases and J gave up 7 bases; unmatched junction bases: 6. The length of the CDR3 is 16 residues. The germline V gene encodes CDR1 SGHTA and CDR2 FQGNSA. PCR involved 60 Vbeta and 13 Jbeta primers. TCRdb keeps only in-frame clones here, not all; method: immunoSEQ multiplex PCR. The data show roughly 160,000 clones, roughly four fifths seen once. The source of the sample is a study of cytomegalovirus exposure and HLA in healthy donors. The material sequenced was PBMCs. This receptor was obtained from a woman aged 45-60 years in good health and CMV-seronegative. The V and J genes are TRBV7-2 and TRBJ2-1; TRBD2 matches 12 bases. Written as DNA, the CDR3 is TGTGCCAGCAGCTTAACGGGGACTAGCGGGTATAATGAGCAGTTCTTC. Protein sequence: CASSLTGTSGYNEQFF.